This entry is about one TCR beta chain. This sample is part of a study of blood T cell repertoires in COVID-19. Background on the study: Acute-phase and convalescent COVID-19 samples originated in the United States, Italy and Spain.

Methods used by the authors: The assay estimated nucleated cells by amplifying reference gene primers. Clones were read by immunoSEQ multiplex PCR, and TCRdb kept only the in-frame ones, dropping some. Clone size and the V and J calls come from that table; the DNA yielded D and trimming. The sample consists of roughly 350,000 clones, 85% of them appearing once. There are 15 residues in the CDR3. CDR1 and CDR2 (germline): ENHRY, SYGVKD. Unmatched junction bases numbered 8, after V lost 5 bases and J lost 4 bases. This clonotype was obtained from a woman aged 18-29 years with acute or convalescent COVID-19. This chain uses TRBV10-3 with TRBJ2-1; the match to TRBD1 covers 7 bases. Sequencing was performed on peripheral blood. CDR3 sequence (DNA): TGTGCCATCAGTCTGAACCAGGGGGTATACAATGAGCAGTTCTTC. This translates into CAISLNQGVYNEQFF.